Each of the 21 T cell receptor beta chains below was sequenced from the same sample in a study of cytomegalovirus exposure and HLA in healthy donors. 13 Jbeta primers and 60 Vbeta primers were used for the PCR. The table came from immunoSEQ multiplex PCR; TCRdb's copy has only in-frame clones and leaves some out. The sample has about 93,000 clones, around 80% seen once. Sequencing was performed on PBMCs. Every receptor here comes from a man aged 25 to 45 in good health and CMV-seronegative.

The chain has TRBV9 and TRBJ1-2; D possibly corresponds to TRBD1 (5 bases). Germline CDR1 SGDLS, CDR2 YYNGEE. The length of the CDR3 is 13 residues. V gave up 0 bases and J gave up 5 bases, with 8 bases separating them. The CDR3, as DNA: TGTGCCAGCAGCGTAGATCAGGGTTATGGCTACACCTTC. This translates into CASSVDQGYGYTF.

The chain recombines TRBV7-9 with TRBJ2-1; unclear D gene. The V end was cut by 1 base, the J end by 8 bases, with 6 bases between. This CDR3 contains 12 residues. Germline CDR1 and CDR2: SEHNR and FQNEAQ (reference sequence). The CDR3 DNA sequence: TGTGCCAGCAGCTTAGGGGCCGATGAGCAGTTCTTC. Its protein is CASSLGADEQFF.

This rearrangement joins TRBV2 to TRBJ2-7; 13 bases align to TRBD2. CDR3 size: 14 residues. Germline V lookup: CDR1 SNHLY, CDR2 FYNNEI. With V trimmed by 8 bases and J by 3 bases, 4 bases remained unmatched. The CDR3 loop reads CASAGTSGNYEQYV. The CDR3 nucleotides are TGTGCCAGCGCTGGGACTAGCGGGAACTACGAGCAGTACGTC.

The V gene is TRBV5-1, the J gene TRBJ1-3; D remains unclear. Germline V gene sequence: CDR1 SGHRS, CDR2 YFSETQ. CDR3 length: 15 amino acids. Between the trimmed V and J ends, which lost 1 base and 0 bases, there was a span of 8 bases. The CDR3 sequence: CASSLNSYSGNTIYF. For the CDR3, the DNA is TGCGCCAGCAGCTTGAATAGCTACTCTGGAAACACCATATATTTT.

The chain carries TRBV13 and TRBJ2-1; TRBD2 matches 8 bases. The germline gives CDR1 PRHDT, CDR2 FYEKMQ (reference sequence). This CDR3 region has 15 residues. Losses at the gene ends were 5 bases for V and 5 bases for J; bases not matched to a gene: 8. The CDR3 DNA reads TGTGCCAGCAGCCATACCGGACTAGCCCACAATGAGCAGTTCTTC. This sequence encodes CASSHTGLAHNEQFF.

J is TRBJ1-1 and V is TRBV29-1; D possibly corresponds to TRBD1 (6 bases). The V and J ends lost 4 bases and 10 bases respectively, with 10 bases between them. The length of the CDR3 is 10 residues. Germline lookup yields CDR1 SQVTM and CDR2 ANQGSEA. For the CDR3, the DNA is TGCAGCGTTGGAGGGGGTAGAGCTTTCTTT. This gives the protein CSVGGGRAFF.

The rearrangement joins TRBV9 to TRBJ2-3, with 8 bases aligning to TRBD1. There are 16 residues in the CDR3. Germline lookup yields CDR1 SGDLS and CDR2 YYNGEE. With 3 bases clipped from V and 4 bases from J, the junction kept 10 bases outside the gene matches. CDR3 nucleotides: TGTGCCAGCAGCGGAGACCCGGACAGGGTAGCAGATACGCAGTATTTT. It yields the protein CASSGDPDRVADTQYF.

The rearrangement uses TRBV19 and TRBJ1-4; D call uncertain. CDR1 and CDR2 (germline): LNHDA, SQIVND (reference sequence). V lost 4 bases and J lost 6, with 12 bases in between. The CDR3 has 14 residues. CDR3 amino acids: CASSTPGRDEKLFF. CDR3 sequence (DNA): TGTGCCAGTAGTACACCGGGAAGGGATGAAAAACTGTTTTTT.

The V and J genes are TRBV19 and TRBJ1-5, with a possible D match to TRBD1 (5 bases). V was trimmed by 1 base and J by 6 bases, leaving 19 bases between them. Germline V gene lookup returns CDR1 LNHDA and CDR2 SQIVND (reference sequence). This CDR3 spans 17 amino acids. The DNA of the CDR3 is TGTGCCAGTAGTATAGTAGGTTTTGCAGGGATCGGTCAGCCCCAGCATTTT. Translating it yields CASSIVGFAGIGQPQHF.

The chain employs TRBV5-4 and TRBJ1-3; D is undetermined. Germline CDR1 SGHNT, CDR2 YYREEE (reference sequence). V lost 0 bases and J lost 4, with 11 bases in between. The CDR3 has 15 amino acids. The CDR3 is CASSLGASGGNTIYF. The CDR3 DNA follows: TGTGCCAGCAGCTTGGGCGCTTCGGGGGGAAACACCATATATTTT.

V is TRBV6-5 and J is TRBJ2-7; the D gene is possibly TRBD2 (6 bases). Trimming stripped 6 bases from V and 3 bases from J, with 15 bases between. This CDR3 has 14 residues. CDR1 and CDR2 (germline): MNHEY, SVGAGI. In nucleotides, the CDR3 is TGTGCCAGCAGAGATAGACGGGAGAGCTACGAGCAGTACGTC. Amino acids: CASRDRRESYEQYV.

The chain links TRBV11-2 to TRBJ2-7; 9 bases fit TRBD1. This CDR3 contains 14 residues. V lost 4 bases, J lost 3 bases, and 4 bases stayed unmatched. CDR1 SGHAT and CDR2 FQNNGV come from the germline V gene. CDR3 loop: CASSSGQGVYEQYV. CDR3 coding DNA: TGTGCCAGCAGCTCGGGACAGGGCGTCTACGAGCAGTACGTC.

The J gene is TRBJ1-2, the V gene TRBV6-1, with 8 positions matching TRBD1. The germline V gene encodes CDR1 MNHNS and CDR2 SASEGT. CDR3 size: 15 residues. The V segment lost 2 bases and the J segment 4 bases; nucleotides outside the gene matches: 6. This CDR3 is CASSELPGGPYGYTF. As DNA, the CDR3 is TGTGCCAGCAGTGAACTGCCAGGGGGCCCCTATGGCTACACCTTC.

The chain has TRBV4-3 and TRBJ1-2; D not resolved. CDR1 is LGHNA and CDR2 is YSLEER in the germline V gene. The CDR3 consists of 14 residues. Trimming stripped 3 bases from V and 3 bases from J, with 11 bases between. CDR3 residues: CASSHLSSDYGYTF. In DNA, the CDR3 is TGCGCCAGCAGCCATCTTTCATCGGACTATGGCTACACCTTC.

The chain carries TRBV6-5 and TRBJ2-2; 10 bases are shared with TRBD2. This CDR3 is built from 16 residues. Germline V gives CDR1 MNHEY, CDR2 SVGAGI. Losses at the gene ends were 0 bases for V and 7 bases for J; bases not matched to a gene: 5. This chain's CDR3 is CASSYSTSGAGGELFF. The CDR3 DNA follows: TGTGCCAGCAGTTACTCAACTAGCGGGGCGGGCGGGGAGCTGTTTTTT.

The J gene is TRBJ2-7, the V gene TRBV9, with 7 bases aligning to TRBD2. V shed 3 bases and J 7 bases; nucleotides not matched to a gene: 7. This CDR3 spans 13 amino acids. Germline loops: CDR1 SGDLS, CDR2 YYNGEE. In nucleotides, the CDR3 is TGTGCCAGCAGCGCCAATCTGGGGGGGGAGCAGTACGTC. It specifies CASSANLGGEQYV.

V usage is TRBV12-5 and J usage is TRBJ1-5, with D perhaps matching TRBD1 (5 bases). The V end was cut by 6 bases, the J end by 5 bases, with 17 bases between. The CDR3 is 15 residues long. Germline V CDR1 and CDR2: LGHNT, FRNRAP. The CDR3 bases are TGTGCTAGTGGCTACCTGGTCGGGGGGGATCAGCCCCAGCATTTT. Translated: CASGYLVGGDQPQHF.

This clone was seen a few times. The genes are TRBV7-9 and TRBJ2-7; 8 bases match TRBD1. CDR1 SEHNR and CDR2 FQNEAQ come from the germline V gene (reference sequence). The CDR3 spans 15 residues. Trimming took 4 bases from V and 1 from J; bases not matched to a gene: 6. CDR3 sequence: CASSSVRDRSYEQYF. For the CDR3, the DNA is TGTGCCAGCAGCTCCGTTCGGGACAGGTCCTACGAGCAGTACTTC. Using reference TRBV7-9 and TRBJ2-7 for the parts outside the CDR3, the full variable domain is DTGVSQNPRHKITKRGQNVTFRCDPISEHNRLYWYRQTLGQGPEFLTYFQNEAQLEKSRLLSDRFSAERPKGSFSTLEIQRTEQGDSAMYLCASSSVRDRSYEQYFGPGTRLTVT.

The V and J genes are TRBV7-9 and TRBJ1-1; weak D call: TRBD1 (5 bases). Germline CDR1 is SEHNR and CDR2 is FQNEAQ (reference sequence). The CDR3 consists of 15 residues. Between the trimmed V and J ends, which lost 4 bases and 0 bases, there was a span of 12 bases. The CDR3: CASSSTTAMNTEAFF. For the CDR3, the DNA is TGTGCCAGCAGCTCGACGACAGCCATGAACACTGAAGCTTTCTTT. The full variable domain, with the rest looked up from reference TRBV7-9 and TRBJ1-1, is DTGVSQNPRHKITKRGQNVTFRCDPISEHNRLYWYRQTLGQGPEFLTYFQNEAQLEKSRLLSDRFSAERPKGSFSTLEIQRTEQGDSAMYLCASSSTTAMNTEAFFGQGTRLTVV.

This rearrangement joins TRBV9 to TRBJ2-1, with D hard to call. This CDR3 has 16 residues. CDR1 is SGDLS and CDR2 is YYNGEE in the germline V gene. V was shortened by 0 bases and J by 3 bases, with 13 bases between the two germline ends. CDR3 sequence (DNA): TGTGCCAGCAGCGTAGACGGCCGTCAGGACTACAATGAGCAGTTCTTC. It translates to CASSVDGRQDYNEQFF.

The CDR3 region is CASSGRDTVNEKLFF. In DNA, the CDR3 is TGCGCCAGCAGCGGCCGGGACACAGTTAATGAAAAACTGTTTTTT. This chain uses TRBV5-1 with TRBJ1-4; D is perhaps TRBD1 (6 bases). Trimming left V 4 bases short and J 4 bases short, with 14 bases between. Germline values: CDR1 SGHRS, CDR2 YFSETQ. The length of the CDR3 is 15 residues.